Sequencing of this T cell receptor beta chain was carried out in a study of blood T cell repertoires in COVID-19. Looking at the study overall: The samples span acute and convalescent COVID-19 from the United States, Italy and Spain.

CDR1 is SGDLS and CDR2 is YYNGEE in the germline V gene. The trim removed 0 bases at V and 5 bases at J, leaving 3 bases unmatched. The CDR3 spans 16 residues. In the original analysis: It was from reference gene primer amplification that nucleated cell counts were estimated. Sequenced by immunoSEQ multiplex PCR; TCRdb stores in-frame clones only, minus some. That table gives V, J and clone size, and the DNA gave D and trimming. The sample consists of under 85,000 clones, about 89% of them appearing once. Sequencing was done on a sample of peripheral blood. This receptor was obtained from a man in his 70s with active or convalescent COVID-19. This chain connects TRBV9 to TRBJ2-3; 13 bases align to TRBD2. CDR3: CASSVGTSGRIDTQYF. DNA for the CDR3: TGTGCCAGCAGCGTAGGGACTAGCGGGAGAATAGATACGCAGTATTTT.